The 23 T cell receptor beta chains reported below all come from one sample, sequenced in a study of T cells in Graves' hyperthyroidism and ophthalmopathy. Amplification yielded TCR beta CDR3 regions, with RNA transcripts as the source. First-round RT-PCR targeting the TCR CDR3 was performed with the HTBI primer set. TCRdb re-analysed the multiplex PCR reads in MiXCR, keeping a single row per CDR3 protein. Of 280,000 or so distinct CDR3 sequences listed, around 15% are singletons. Sample: blood. The origin of the receptors is a woman aged 50 to 60 with Graves' hyperthyroidism that later progressed to Graves' ophthalmopathy.

This clonotype was recorded many times. The rearrangement joins TRBV7-8 to TRBJ1-5; D perhaps matches TRBD1 (6 bases). CDR1 SGHVS and CDR2 FQNEAQ come from the germline V gene. CDR3 length: 21 amino acids. Trimming cost V 1 base and J 0 bases, with 25 bases left between them. CDR3 region: CASSLDGTSWVNFYSNQPQHF. The CDR3 nucleotides read TGTGCCAGCAGCTTAGATGGGACATCTTGGGTGAATTTTTATAGCAATCAGCCCCAGCATTTT.

This clonotype has a count of ten or more. The chain is built from TRBV28 and TRBJ2-7; 10 positions agree with TRBD2. Germline-derived CDR1 and CDR2 are MDHEN and SYDVKM. V was clipped by 4 bases and J by 0 bases; unmatched bases: 3. The CDR3 spans 15 residues. For the CDR3, the DNA is TGTGCCAGCAGTTCTTGGACTAGCGGCTCCTACGAGCAGTACTTC. It codes for CASSSWTSGSYEQYF.

This clonotype has ten or more counts. J is TRBJ2-3 and V is TRBV24-1; 8 bases match TRBD1. The germline gives CDR1 KGHDR, CDR2 SFDVKD. The CDR3 runs to 15 residues. Trimming removed 9 bases from V and 1 base from J; junction bases left unmatched: 8. CDR3 sequence: CATSDRGRGTDTQYF. The CDR3 region has the DNA TGTGCCACCTCCGACAGGGGAAGGGGCACAGATACGCAGTATTTT.

This clonotype occurred many times. The chain is built from TRBV11-2 and TRBJ2-1; 8 bases match TRBD2. This CDR3 is built from 16 residues. Looked up from germline, CDR1 is SGHAT and CDR2 is FQNNGV. The V segment lost 6 bases and the J segment 9 bases; nucleotides outside the gene matches: 16. CDR3 in DNA: TGTGCCAGCAGGTCGGTTGGGAGCGGGAGAGTCACTGAGCAGTTCTTC. Protein sequence: CASRSVGSGRVTEQFF.

This clonotype was seen at least ten times. This rearrangement joins TRBV10-3 to TRBJ2-1, with 10 bases lining up with TRBD2. This CDR3 spans 15 amino acids. The junction had 3 bases not matched to a gene; V was cut back by 2 bases and J by 5 bases. Germline V CDR1 and CDR2: ENHRY, SYGVKD. Here the CDR3 reads CAISETSGTDNEQFF. In DNA form, the CDR3 reads TGTGCCATCAGTGAGACTAGCGGGACCGACAATGAGCAGTTCTTC.

This clonotype was counted ten times or more. The chain employs TRBV11-3 and TRBJ2-2; TRBD2 agrees at 7 bases. J was trimmed by 6 bases and V by 1 base; bases with no gene match: 11. CDR3 size: 17 residues. The germline V gene has CDR1 SGHNT and CDR2 YENEEA. The CDR3 loop is CASSLGFGTAGAGELFF. The DNA for the CDR3 is TGTGCCAGCAGCTTAGGGTTCGGGACGGCGGGAGCCGGGGAGCTGTTTTTT.

In this sample, this clonotype turned up many times. The rearrangement uses TRBV24-1 and TRBJ2-5, with TRBD1 matching 11 bases. This CDR3 has 16 residues. The J segment lost 5 bases and the V segment lost 1 base, leaving 5 bases of the junction unmatched. Germline-derived CDR1 and CDR2 are KGHDR and SFDVKD. The CDR3 region is CATSDFGDRGGETQYF. In DNA form, the CDR3 reads TGTGCCACCAGTGATTTCGGGGACAGGGGGGGGGAGACCCAGTACTTC.

This clonotype was picked up many times. The chain links TRBV7-2 to TRBJ2-1; D is unclear. The germline CDR1 and CDR2 sequences are SGHTA and FQGNSA. CDR3 size: 14 residues. V gave up 5 bases and J gave up 9 bases, with 17 bases separating them. The chain's CDR3 is CASSNGPLGSEQFF. The CDR3, as DNA: TGTGCCAGCAGCAACGGCCCTCTCGGTAGTGAGCAGTTCTTC.

The table lists this clonotype with many counts. The chain is built from TRBV9 and TRBJ1-1; D not resolved. Deletions cut 4 bases from V and 1 base from J, with 8 bases between. Germline V CDR1 and CDR2: SGDLS, YYNGEE. The CDR3 runs 13 residues. The CDR3 reads CASSPRWNTEAFF. In DNA form, the CDR3 reads TGTGCCAGCAGCCCGAGGTGGAACACTGAAGCTTTCTTT.

This clonotype was seen repeatedly, ten times or more. The chain is built from TRBV30 and TRBJ2-3; D is perhaps TRBD2 (6 bases). V dropped 3 bases and J dropped 5 bases, with 12 bases sitting between them. Germline values: CDR1 GTSNPN, CDR2 SVGIG (reference sequence). The CDR3 is 13 amino acids. The CDR3 coding sequence is TGTGCCTGGAGCGGGAGAAGGCAAGATACGCAGTATTTT. This gives the protein CAWSGRRQDTQYF. Full variable domain (missing parts from reference TRBV30 and TRBJ2-3): SQTIHQWPATLVQPVGSPLSLECTVEGTSNPNLYWYRQAAGRGLQLLFYSVGIGQISSEVPQNLSASRPQDRQFILSSKKLLLSDSGFYLCAWSGRRQDTQYFGPGTRLTVL.

The V call is TRBV19, the J call TRBJ2-7; 10 bases align to TRBD2. Looked up from germline, CDR1 is LNHDA and CDR2 is SQIVND (reference sequence). The V and J ends lost 5 bases and 5 bases, in that order; junction bases with no gene match: 6. This CDR3 is built from 14 residues. CDR3 bases: TGTGCCAGTAGTGGGCTAGCGGGAGCCGACGAGCAGTACTTC. It is translated as CASSGLAGADEQYF. The full variable domain, in which reference TRBV19 and TRBJ2-7 provide the parts outside the CDR3, is DGGITQSPKYLFRKEGQNVTLSCEQNLNHDAMYWYRQDPGQGLRLIYYSQIVNDFQKGDIAEGYSVSREKKESFPLTVTSAQKNPTAFYLCASSGLAGADEQYFGPGTRLTVT.

The rearrangement joins TRBV6-1 to TRBJ2-3, with TRBD2 matching 13 bases. V lost 3 bases, J lost 3 bases, and 9 bases stayed unmatched. This CDR3 contains 18 residues. CDR1 and CDR2 (germline): MNHNS, SASEGT. CDR3 amino acids: CASSDYRGLAGRTDTQYF. CDR3 nucleotide sequence: TGTGCCAGCAGTGACTACCGGGGACTAGCGGGAAGGACAGATACGCAGTATTTT.

This clonotype has at least ten counts. The chain links TRBV12-5 to TRBJ1-2, with 10 positions matching TRBD1. Germline values: CDR1 LGHNT, CDR2 FRNRAP. V gave up 0 bases and J gave up 4 bases; unmatched junction bases: 17. The CDR3 is 20 amino acids. This CDR3 reads CASGLVPRDRGSHTVYGYTF. The CDR3 DNA reads as TGTGCTAGTGGTTTGGTACCCCGGGACAGGGGCTCCCACACCGTCTATGGCTACACCTTC.

The sample holds many counts of this clonotype. V gene TRBV30 combines with J gene TRBJ1-5; D possibly corresponds to TRBD1 (6 bases). The ends were cut back, 0 bases at V and 9 bases at J, with 12 bases in the middle. The germline CDR1 and CDR2 sequences are GTSNPN and SVGIG (reference sequence). The CDR3 has 13 amino acids. CDR3 nucleotides: TGTGCCTGGAGTGTACAGGGAGATGGGCCCCAGCATTTT. Amino acids: CAWSVQGDGPQHF.

The rearrangement uses TRBV3-1 and TRBJ1-2, with D hard to call. V was pared by 0 bases and J by 1 base, with 6 bases between. The CDR3 loop spans 14 amino acids. Germline V gene data show CDR1 as LGHDT and CDR2 as YNNKEL (reference sequence). CDR3 protein: CASSQEGFNYGYTF. DNA for the CDR3: TGTGCCAGCAGCCAAGAAGGCTTTAACTATGGCTACACCTTC.

The chain has TRBV2 and TRBJ1-5; perhaps TRBD1 as D (5 bases). The ends were cut back, 6 bases at V and 2 bases at J, with 14 bases in the middle. Per germline, CDR1 SNHLY and CDR2 FYNNEI. The CDR3 covers 15 residues. CDR3 DNA: TGTGCCAGCAGCCTCGGGGGGAGAGGCAATCAGCCCCAGCATTTT. The encoded protein is CASSLGGRGNQPQHF.

Concerning this clonotype itself: Mismatch with germline at one junction end may stem from a read error. The chain couples TRBV19 to TRBJ2-7; TRBD1 or TRBD2 may be the D gene (5 bases each). CDR1 is LNHDA and CDR2 is SQIVND in the germline V gene (reference sequence). This CDR3 spans 13 amino acids. CDR3: CASNIEDGAEQYF. The CDR3 region has the DNA TGTGCCAGTAATATAGAGGACGGGGCCGAGCAGTACTTC.

In this sample, this clonotype turned up many times. J is TRBJ2-1 and V is TRBV6-1, with 10 bases that match TRBD2. V was clipped by 4 bases and J by 0 bases; unmatched bases: 6. CDR3 length: 17 residues. Germline CDR1 MNHNS, CDR2 SASEGT. The chain's CDR3 is CASSGGLAVSSYNEQFF. As DNA, the CDR3 is TGTGCCAGCAGTGGCGGACTAGCGGTAAGCTCCTACAATGAGCAGTTCTTC.

This clonotype was seen a few times. V and J are TRBV5-6 and TRBJ2-2; D is uncertain. CDR1 is SGHDT and CDR2 is YYEEEE in the germline V gene. The CDR3 sequence is 15 residues long. Trimming pared 0 bases from V and 11 bases from J, leaving 17 bases between. CDR3 DNA: TGTGCCAGCAGCTTGGTGGAAGGGATCAACATAGAGCTGTTTTTT. Translating gives CASSLVEGINIELFF.

This clonotype was counted only a few times. This sequence joins TRBV6-1 and TRBJ2-1; TRBD2 aligns across 9 bases. After removal of 6 bases from V and 8 bases from J, the junction contained 11 bases not matched to a gene. The CDR3 loop spans 15 amino acids. From germline, CDR1 is MNHNS and CDR2 SASEGT. CDR3 amino acids: CASSPLLAGSDEQFF. The CDR3 DNA reads as TGTGCCAGCAGCCCCCTCCTAGCGGGGAGCGATGAGCAGTTCTTC.

This clonotype showed up many times. J is TRBJ2-1 and V is TRBV18; 10 bases are a match to TRBD1. The CDR3 runs to 15 residues. Germline CDR1 and CDR2: KGHSH and LQKENI. Germline trimming cut 0 bases from V and 9 bases from J; bases unmatched to any gene: 5. CDR3: CASSPPGTGDSEQFF. The DNA for the CDR3 is TGTGCCAGCTCACCACCCGGGACAGGGGACAGTGAGCAGTTCTTC.

The rearrangement joins TRBV20-1 to TRBJ2-1; 14 positions agree with TRBD2. In germline, CDR1 is DFQATT, CDR2 SNEGSKA (reference sequence). Trimming at V came to 5 bases and at J to 6 bases, leaving 9 bases not matched to a gene. The CDR3 totals 16 residues. The CDR3 DNA follows: TGCAGTGCTGACCCGACTAGCGGGAGGGCCACCAATGAGCAGTTCTTC. Its protein is CSADPTSGRATNEQFF.

At least ten counts were recorded for this clonotype. The DNA of the CDR3 is TGTGCCAGCAGCTCCCGTGAGCTCCCCCCAAAGAATGAGCAGTTCTTC. Translation gives CASSSRELPPKNEQFF. The J gene is TRBJ2-1, the V gene TRBV7-6; D is undetermined. The CDR3 has 16 residues. Germline V gene sequence: CDR1 SGHVS, CDR2 FNYEAQ. V dropped 4 bases and J dropped 7 bases, with 20 bases sitting between them.